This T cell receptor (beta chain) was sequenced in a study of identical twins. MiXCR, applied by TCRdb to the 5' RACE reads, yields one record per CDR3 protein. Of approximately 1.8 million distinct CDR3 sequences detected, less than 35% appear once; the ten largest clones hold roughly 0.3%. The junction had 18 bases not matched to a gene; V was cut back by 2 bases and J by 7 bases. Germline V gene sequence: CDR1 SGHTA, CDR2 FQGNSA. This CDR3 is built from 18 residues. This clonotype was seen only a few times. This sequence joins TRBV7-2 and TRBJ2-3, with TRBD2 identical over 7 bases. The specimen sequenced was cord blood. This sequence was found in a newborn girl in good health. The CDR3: CASSLSRSRDYLPNTQYF. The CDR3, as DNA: TGTGCCAGCAGCTTATCTAGGTCCAGGGACTATCTGCCGAATACGCAGTATTTT. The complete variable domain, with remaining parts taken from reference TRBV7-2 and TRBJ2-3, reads GAGVSQSPSNKVTEKGKDVELRCDPISGHTALYWYRQSLGQGLEFLIYFQGNSAPDKSGLPSDRFSAERTGGSVSTLTIQRTQQEDSAVYLCASSLSRSRDYLPNTQYFGPGTRLTVL.